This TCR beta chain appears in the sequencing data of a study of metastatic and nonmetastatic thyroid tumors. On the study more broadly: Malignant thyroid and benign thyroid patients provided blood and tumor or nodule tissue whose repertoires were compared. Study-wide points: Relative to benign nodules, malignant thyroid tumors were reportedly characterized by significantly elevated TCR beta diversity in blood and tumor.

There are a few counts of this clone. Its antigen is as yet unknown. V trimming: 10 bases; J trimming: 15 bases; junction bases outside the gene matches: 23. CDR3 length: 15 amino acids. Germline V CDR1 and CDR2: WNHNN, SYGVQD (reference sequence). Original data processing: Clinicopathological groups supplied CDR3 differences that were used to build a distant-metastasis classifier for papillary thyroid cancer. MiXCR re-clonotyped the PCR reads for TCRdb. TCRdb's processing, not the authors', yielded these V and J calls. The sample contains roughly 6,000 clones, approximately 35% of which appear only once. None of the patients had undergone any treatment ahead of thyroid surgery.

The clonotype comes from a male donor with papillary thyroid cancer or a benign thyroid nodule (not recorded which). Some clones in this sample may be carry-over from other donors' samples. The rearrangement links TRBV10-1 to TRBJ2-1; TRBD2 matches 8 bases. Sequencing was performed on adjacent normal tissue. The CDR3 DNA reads TGCGCCACCCGCGTAACATTAAAAAGGCTAGCGGGTTTGTTCTTC. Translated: CATRVTLKRLAGLFF.